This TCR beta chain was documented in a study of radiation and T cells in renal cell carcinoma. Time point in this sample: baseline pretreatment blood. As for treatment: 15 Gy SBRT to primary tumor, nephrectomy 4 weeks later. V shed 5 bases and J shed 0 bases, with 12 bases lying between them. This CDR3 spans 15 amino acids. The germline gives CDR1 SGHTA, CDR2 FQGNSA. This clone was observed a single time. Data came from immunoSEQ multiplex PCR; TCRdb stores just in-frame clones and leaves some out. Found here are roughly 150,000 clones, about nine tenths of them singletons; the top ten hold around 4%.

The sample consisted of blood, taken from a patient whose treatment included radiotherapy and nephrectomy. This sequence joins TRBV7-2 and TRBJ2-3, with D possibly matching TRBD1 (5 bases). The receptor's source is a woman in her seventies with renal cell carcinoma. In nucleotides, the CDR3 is TGTGCCAGCAGCCAGACAGTTACTAGCACAGATACGCAGTATTTT. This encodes CASSQTVTSTDTQYF.